This T cell receptor beta chain emerged from a study of blood T cell dynamics during melanoma immunotherapy. Germline CDR1 is MNHEY and CDR2 is SMNVEV (reference sequence). The CDR3 runs to 14 residues. The J segment lost 5 bases and the V segment lost 3 bases, leaving 5 bases of the junction unmatched. Time point in this sample: pre-treatment baseline. The assay received all extracted DNA from sorted CD8+ subsets. TCRdb's table, derived via immunoSEQ multiplex PCR, lists solely in-frame clones and lacks some. The sample has 13,000 or so clones, around 92% seen once. Study-wide points: The study could not tell melanoma-specific clones from general immune activation.

Remarks on this clone: What it binds is not known. The same CDR3 is also encoded by other DNA sequences in this sample.

The receptor was isolated from a human donor with melanoma. The chain employs TRBV27 and TRBJ2-7; TRBD1 agrees at 9 bases. The sample consisted of effector memory CD8+ T cells from blood, taken from a patient treated with checkpoint blockade. In DNA, the CDR3 is TGTGCCAGCAGTTTGGGACAGGGTTACGACGAGCAGTACTTC. The encoded protein is CASSLGQGYDEQYF.